This TCR beta chain was documented in a study of STAT5B mutations in CD4+ large granular lymphocyte leukemia. Broader study findings: TRBV06-family usage was enriched in top patient clones (8/27) versus controls (2/35). Main leukemic clonotypes were patient-specific, but 25% appeared at low frequency elsewhere. Without putative leukemic clones, patient CD4-sorted repertoires remained more clonal than healthy CD4+ repertoires.

In the original analysis: Productive clonotypes were detectable down to 2.59 x 10-5 frequency. Data came from immunoSEQ multiplex PCR; TCRdb stores just in-frame clones and leaves some out. The V and J calls and clone size were taken over from that table, and D and trimming were inferred from the DNA. The sample has roughly 48,000 clones, about three quarters seen once; the top ten hold 1.5% to 1.7%. As regards this clone: Its specificity is unknown.

V was trimmed by 0 bases and J by 3 bases, leaving 14 bases between them. Per the germline V gene, CDR1 is SEHNR and CDR2 is FQNEAQ (reference sequence). This CDR3 region has 16 residues. The specimen was CD4+ T cells from blood buffy coats. The clonotype originates from a human donor in good health. This chain joins TRBV7-9 and TRBJ1-1; D possibly corresponds to TRBD1 (5 bases). CDR3 in amino acids: CASSLASPRGDTEAFF. CDR3 in DNA: TGTGCCAGCAGCTTAGCATCCCCCCGGGGGGACACTGAAGCTTTCTTT.